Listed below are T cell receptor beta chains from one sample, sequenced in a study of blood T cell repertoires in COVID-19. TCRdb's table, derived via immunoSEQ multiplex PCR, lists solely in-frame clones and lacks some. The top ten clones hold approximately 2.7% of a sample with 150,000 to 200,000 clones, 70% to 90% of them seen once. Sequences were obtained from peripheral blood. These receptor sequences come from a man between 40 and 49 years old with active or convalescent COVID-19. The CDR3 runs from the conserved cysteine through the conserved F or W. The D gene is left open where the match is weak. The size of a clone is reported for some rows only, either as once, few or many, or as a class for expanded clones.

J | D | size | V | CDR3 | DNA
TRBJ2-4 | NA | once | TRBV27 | CASSTPRELNIQYF | TGTGCCAGCAGTACCCCCCGGGAGCTAAACATTCAGTACTTC
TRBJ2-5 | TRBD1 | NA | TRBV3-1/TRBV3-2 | CASSRKGDRVQETQYF | TGTGCCAGCAGCCGCAAGGGGGACAGGGTCCAAGAGACCCAGTACTTC
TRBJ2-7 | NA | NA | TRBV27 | CASSLAPSYEQYF | TGTGCCAGCAGTTTGGCCCCCTCCTACGAGCAGTACTTC
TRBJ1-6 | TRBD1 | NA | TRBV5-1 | CASSLATGDNSPLHF | TGCGCCAGCAGCTTGGCCACAGGGGATAATTCACCCCTCCACTTT
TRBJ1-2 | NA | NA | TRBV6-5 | CASRDRSYGYTF | TGTGCCAGCAGGGACAGATCCTATGGCTACACCTTC
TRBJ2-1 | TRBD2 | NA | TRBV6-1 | CASSEGGGLSWNEQFF | TGTGCCAGCAGTGAGGGCGGGGGGCTTAGTTGGAATGAGCAGTTCTTC
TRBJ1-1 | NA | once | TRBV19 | CASSIRGVTEAFF | TGTGCCAGTAGTATTAGGGGCGTCACTGAAGCTTTCTTT
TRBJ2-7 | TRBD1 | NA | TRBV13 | CASSLFYGRTGTGTYEQYF | TGTGCCAGCAGCTTATTTTATGGACGCACCGGGACAGGGACCTACGAGCAGTACTTC
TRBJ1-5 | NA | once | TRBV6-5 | CASSYGTGSNQPQHF | TGTGCCAGCAGTTACGGTACAGGGAGCAATCAGCCCCAGCATTTT
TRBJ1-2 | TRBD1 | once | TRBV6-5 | CASRPTGGVNYGYTF | TGTGCCAGCAGACCGACAGGGGGCGTTAACTATGGCTACACCTTC
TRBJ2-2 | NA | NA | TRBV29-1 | CSVELDRGTGELFF | TGCAGCGTTGAATTGGACAGAGGAACCGGGGAGCTGTTTTTT
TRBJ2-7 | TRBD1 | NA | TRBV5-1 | CASSPRDRDYEQYF | TGCGCCAGCAGCCCCCGGGACAGGGATTACGAGCAGTACTTC
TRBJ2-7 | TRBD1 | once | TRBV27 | CASSLLDRLDEQYF | TGTGCCAGCAGTTTGTTGGACAGGCTTGACGAGCAGTACTTC
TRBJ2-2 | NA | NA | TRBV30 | CAWRGQGNTGELFF | TGTGCCTGGAGAGGCCAGGGTAACACCGGGGAGCTGTTTTTT
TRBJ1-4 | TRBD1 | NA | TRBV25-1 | CASSLLQGAPNEKLFF | TGTGCCAGCAGTCTTCTCCAGGGGGCACCTAATGAAAAACTGTTTTTT
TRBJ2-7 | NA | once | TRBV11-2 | CASSLIAATYEQYF | TGTGCCAGCAGCTTAATAGCGGCAACCTACGAGCAGTACTTC
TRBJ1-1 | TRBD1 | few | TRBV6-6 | CASRPGQDQAFF | TGTGCCAGCAGACCCGGACAGGACCAAGCTTTCTTT
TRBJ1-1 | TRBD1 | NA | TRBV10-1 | CASSGQENTEAFF | TGCGCCAGCAGCGGACAGGAGAACACTGAAGCTTTCTTT
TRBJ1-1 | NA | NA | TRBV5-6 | CASSFRGISMNTEAFF | TGTGCCAGCAGCTTCAGAGGAATATCCATGAACACTGAAGCTTTCTTT
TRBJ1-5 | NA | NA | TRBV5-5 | CASSWGHGANQPQHF | TGTGCCAGCAGCTGGGGACACGGAGCGAATCAGCCCCAGCATTTT
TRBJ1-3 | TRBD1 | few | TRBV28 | CASKDRGIIGSGNTIYF | TGTGCCAGCAAAGACAGGGGGATCATTGGCTCTGGAAACACCATATATTTT
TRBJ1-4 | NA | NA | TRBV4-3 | CASSQQYRVFSNEKLFF | TGCGCCAGCAGCCAGCAATACAGGGTCTTCTCTAATGAAAAACTGTTTTTT
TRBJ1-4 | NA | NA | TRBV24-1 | CAADRLNEKLFF | TGTGCCGCAGACAGGTTAAATGAAAAACTGTTTTTT
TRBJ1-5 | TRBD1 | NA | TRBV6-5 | CASSSQGVNQPQHF | TGTGCCAGCAGTTCCCAGGGGGTCAATCAGCCCCAGCATTTT
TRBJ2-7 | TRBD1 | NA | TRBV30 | CAWNIGQGYEQYF | TGTGCCTGGAATATTGGACAGGGCTACGAGCAGTACTTC
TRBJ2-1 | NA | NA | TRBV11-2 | CASSFLAQVYGEQFF | TGTGCCAGCAGCTTTCTAGCTCAGGTTTACGGTGAGCAGTTCTTC
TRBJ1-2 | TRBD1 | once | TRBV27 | CASSPRQGIMGEYGYTF | TGTGCCAGCAGTCCCCGACAGGGAATTATGGGTGAATATGGCTACACCTTC
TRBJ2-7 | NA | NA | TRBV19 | CASSIELQGGYEQYF | TGTGCCAGTAGTATAGAACTGCAGGGCGGCTACGAGCAGTACTTC
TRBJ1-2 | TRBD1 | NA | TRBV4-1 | CASSQAGQGNYGYTF | TGCGCCAGCAGCCAAGCGGGACAGGGGAACTATGGCTACACCTTC
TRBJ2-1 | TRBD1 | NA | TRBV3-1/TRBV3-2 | CASSQAMGVTGFSNEQFF | TGTGCCAGCAGCCAGGCCATGGGGGTGACAGGGTTCTCCAATGAGCAGTTCTTC
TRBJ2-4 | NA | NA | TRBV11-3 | CASSSHQLSIQYF | TGTGCCAGCAGCTCCCACCAACTAAGCATTCAGTACTTC
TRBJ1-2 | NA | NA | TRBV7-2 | CASSVKWGGWHGYTF | TGTGCCAGCAGCGTGAAATGGGGCGGTTGGCATGGCTACACCTTC
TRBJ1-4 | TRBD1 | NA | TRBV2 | CASKQGADEKLFF | TGTGCCAGCAAACAGGGGGCGGATGAAAAACTGTTTTTT
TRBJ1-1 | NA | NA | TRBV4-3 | CASSPSQGSTEAFF | TGCGCCAGCAGCCCTTCCCAGGGGAGCACTGAAGCTTTCTTT
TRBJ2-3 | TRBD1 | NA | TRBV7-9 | CASSSPLGQLDTDTQYF | TGTGCCAGCAGCTCCCCTTTGGGACAGTTAGACACAGATACGCAGTATTTT
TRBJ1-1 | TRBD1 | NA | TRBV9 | CASSVDRGTEAFF | TGTGCCAGCAGCGTCGACAGGGGAACTGAAGCTTTCTTT
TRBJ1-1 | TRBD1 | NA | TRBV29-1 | CSVRGQGVTEAFF | TGCAGCGTTCGTGGTCAGGGGGTAACTGAAGCTTTCTTT
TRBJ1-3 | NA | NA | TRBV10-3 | CAISDGGLSGNTIYF | TGTGCCATCAGTGATGGAGGGCTCTCTGGAAACACCATATATTTT
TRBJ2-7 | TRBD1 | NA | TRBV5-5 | CASGGTGNSYEQYF | TGTGCCAGCGGCGGGACAGGAAATTCCTACGAGCAGTACTTC
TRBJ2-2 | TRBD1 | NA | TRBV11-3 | CASSRGQFNTGELFF | TGTGCCAGCAGCCGGGGACAGTTTAACACCGGGGAGCTGTTTTTT